This T cell receptor (beta chain) was found in a study of OX40 agonist ivuxolimab in advanced cancers. Profiling relied on immunoSEQ multiplex PCR, and the TCRdb table lists in-frame clones only, not all of them. The data contain fewer than 130,000 clones, more than 70% of them singletons. V dropped 1 base and J dropped 7 bases, with 14 bases sitting between them. This CDR3 is 16 amino acids long. In germline, CDR1 is SGHAT, CDR2 FQNNGV. The sequence was collected from an adult with an advanced solid tumor such as melanoma, head and neck, liver or kidney cancer. The sequencing used CD4+ or CD8+ T cells sorted from blood, collected in a trial of the OX40 agonist ivuxolimab. V and J are TRBV11-2 and TRBJ1-6; a possible D gene is TRBD1 (6 bases). This chain's CDR3 is CASSLVYNRANSPLHF. In nucleotides, the CDR3 is TGTGCCAGCAGCTTAGTTTACAACAGGGCAAATTCACCCCTCCACTTT.